In this sample, the clone carrying this T cell receptor beta chain turned up a few times. The antigen remains undetermined. This entry is derived from a study of T cells in Graves' hyperthyroidism and ophthalmopathy. Broader study findings: Also found in blood were most expanded thyroid clonotypes above 0.001.

The V gene's germline CDR1 is KGHSH and CDR2 LQKENI. This CDR3 region has 17 residues. V was shortened by 2 bases and J by 0 bases, with 14 bases between the two germline ends. TCR beta CDR3 sequences were amplified from RNA transcripts. The study used the HTBI primer set for a first-round RT-PCR of the TCR CDR3. TCRdb processed the multiplex PCR reads anew with MiXCR; each CDR3 protein has one entry. The sample yields approximately 610,000 distinct CDR3 sequences, approximately 15% seen once. Diagnoses used clinical symptoms, serum thyroxine and TRAb, thyroid ultrasound and orbital computed tomography. A roughly 9.7 ml volume of fresh peripheral blood provided the PBMCs.

The sequence was collected from a woman between 18 and 29 years old with Graves' hyperthyroidism. The sequenced material came from blood. The genes are TRBV18 and TRBJ1-3; D perhaps matches TRBD1 (5 bases). For the CDR3, the DNA is TGTGCCAGCTCACCATCTGCGCAGGGCCTCTCTGGAAACACCATATATTTT. Its protein product is CASSPSAQGLSGNTIYF.